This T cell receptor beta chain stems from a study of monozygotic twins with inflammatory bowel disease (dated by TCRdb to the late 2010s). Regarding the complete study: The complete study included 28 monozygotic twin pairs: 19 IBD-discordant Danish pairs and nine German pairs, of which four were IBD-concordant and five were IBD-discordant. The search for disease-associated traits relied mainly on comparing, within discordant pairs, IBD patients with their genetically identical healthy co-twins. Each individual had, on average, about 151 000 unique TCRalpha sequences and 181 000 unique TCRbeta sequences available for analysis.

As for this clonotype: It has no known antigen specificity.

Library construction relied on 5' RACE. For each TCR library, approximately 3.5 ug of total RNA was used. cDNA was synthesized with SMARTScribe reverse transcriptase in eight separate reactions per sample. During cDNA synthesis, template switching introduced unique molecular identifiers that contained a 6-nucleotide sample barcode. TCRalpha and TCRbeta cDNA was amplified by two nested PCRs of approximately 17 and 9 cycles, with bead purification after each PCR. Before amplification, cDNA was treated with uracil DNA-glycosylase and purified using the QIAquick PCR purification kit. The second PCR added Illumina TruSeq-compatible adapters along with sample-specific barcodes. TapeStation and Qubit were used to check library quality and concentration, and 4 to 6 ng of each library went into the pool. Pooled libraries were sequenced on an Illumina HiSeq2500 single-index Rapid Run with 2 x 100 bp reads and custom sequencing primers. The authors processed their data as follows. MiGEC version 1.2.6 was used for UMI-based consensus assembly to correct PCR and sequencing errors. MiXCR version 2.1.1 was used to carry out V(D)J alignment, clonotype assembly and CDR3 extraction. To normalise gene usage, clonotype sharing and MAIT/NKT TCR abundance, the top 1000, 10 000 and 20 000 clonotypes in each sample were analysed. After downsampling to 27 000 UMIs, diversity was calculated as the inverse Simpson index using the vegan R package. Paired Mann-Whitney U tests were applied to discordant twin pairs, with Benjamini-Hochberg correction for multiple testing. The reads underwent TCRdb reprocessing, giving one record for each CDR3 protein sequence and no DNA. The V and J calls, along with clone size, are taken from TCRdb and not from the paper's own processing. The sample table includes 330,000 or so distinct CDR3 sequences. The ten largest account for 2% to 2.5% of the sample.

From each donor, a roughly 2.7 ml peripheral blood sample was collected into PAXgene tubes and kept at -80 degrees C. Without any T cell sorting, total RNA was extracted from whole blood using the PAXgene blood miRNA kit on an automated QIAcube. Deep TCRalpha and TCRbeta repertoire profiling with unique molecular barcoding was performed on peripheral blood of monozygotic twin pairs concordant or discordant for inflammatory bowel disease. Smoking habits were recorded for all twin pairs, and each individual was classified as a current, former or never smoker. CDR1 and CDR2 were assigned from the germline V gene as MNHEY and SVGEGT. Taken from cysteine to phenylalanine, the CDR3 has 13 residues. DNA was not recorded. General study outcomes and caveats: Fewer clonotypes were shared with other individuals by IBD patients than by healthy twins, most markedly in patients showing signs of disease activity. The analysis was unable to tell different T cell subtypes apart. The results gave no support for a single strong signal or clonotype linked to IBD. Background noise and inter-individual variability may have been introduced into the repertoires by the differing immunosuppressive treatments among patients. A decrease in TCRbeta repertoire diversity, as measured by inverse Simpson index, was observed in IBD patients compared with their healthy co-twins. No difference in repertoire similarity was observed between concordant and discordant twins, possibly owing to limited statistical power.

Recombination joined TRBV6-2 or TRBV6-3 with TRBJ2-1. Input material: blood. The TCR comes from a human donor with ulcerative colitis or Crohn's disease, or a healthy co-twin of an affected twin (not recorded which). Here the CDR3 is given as CASSYVLIGEQFF.